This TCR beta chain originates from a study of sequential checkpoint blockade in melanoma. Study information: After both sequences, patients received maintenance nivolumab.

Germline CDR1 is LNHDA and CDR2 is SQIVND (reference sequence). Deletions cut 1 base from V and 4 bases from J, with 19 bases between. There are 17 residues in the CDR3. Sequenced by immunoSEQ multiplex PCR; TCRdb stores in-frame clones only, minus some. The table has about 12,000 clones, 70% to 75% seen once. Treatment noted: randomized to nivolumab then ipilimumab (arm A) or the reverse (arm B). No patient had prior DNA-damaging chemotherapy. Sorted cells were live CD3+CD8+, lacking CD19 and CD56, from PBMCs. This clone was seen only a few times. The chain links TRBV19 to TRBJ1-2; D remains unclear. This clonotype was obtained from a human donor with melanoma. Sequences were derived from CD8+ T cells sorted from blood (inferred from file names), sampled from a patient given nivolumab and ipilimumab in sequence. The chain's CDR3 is CASSIVRVEGPVYGYTF. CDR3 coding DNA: TGTGCCAGTAGTATAGTGAGGGTAGAAGGGCCAGTCTATGGCTACACCTTC.